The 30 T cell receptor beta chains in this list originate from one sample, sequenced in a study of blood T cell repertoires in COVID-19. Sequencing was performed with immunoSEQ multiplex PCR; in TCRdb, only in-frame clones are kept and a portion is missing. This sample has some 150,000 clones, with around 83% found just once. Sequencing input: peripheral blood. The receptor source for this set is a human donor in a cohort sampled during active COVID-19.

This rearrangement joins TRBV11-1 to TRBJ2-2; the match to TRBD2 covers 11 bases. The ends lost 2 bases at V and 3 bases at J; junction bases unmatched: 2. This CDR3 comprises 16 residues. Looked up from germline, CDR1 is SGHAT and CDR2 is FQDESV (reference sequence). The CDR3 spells CASSLLLAGDTGELFF. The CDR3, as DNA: TGTGCCAGCAGCTTACTACTAGCGGGAGACACCGGGGAGCTGTTTTTT.

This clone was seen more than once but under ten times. The CDR3 DNA sequence: TGTGCCAGCAGCCAAGATTGGTGGAGTCACGAGCAGTACTTC. Its translation is CASSQDWWSHEQYF. This chain connects TRBV14 to TRBJ2-7, with D uncertain. CDR3 size: 14 residues. Trimming pared 0 bases from V and 5 bases from J, leaving 11 bases between. Germline V gives CDR1 SGHDN, CDR2 FVKESK.

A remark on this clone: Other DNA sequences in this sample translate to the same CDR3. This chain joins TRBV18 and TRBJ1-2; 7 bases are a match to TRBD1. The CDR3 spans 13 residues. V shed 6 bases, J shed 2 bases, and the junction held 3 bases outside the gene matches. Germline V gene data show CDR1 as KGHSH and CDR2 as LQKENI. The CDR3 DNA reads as TGTGCCAGCTCGCCGGGACAGAACTATGGCTACACCTTC. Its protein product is CASSPGQNYGYTF. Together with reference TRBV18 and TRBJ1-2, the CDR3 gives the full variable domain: NAGVMQNPRHLVRRRGQEARLRCSPMKGHSHVYWYRQLPEEGLKFMVYLQKENIIDESGMPKERFSAEFPKEGPSILRIQQVVRGDSAAYFCASSPGQNYGYTFGSGTRLTVV.

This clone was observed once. This chain's CDR3 is CAALRGTDTQYF. CDR3 bases: TGTGCCGCCCTGAGAGGCACAGATACGCAGTATTTT. This rearrangement joins TRBV7-9 to TRBJ2-3, with D unclear. From germline, CDR1 is SEHNR and CDR2 FQNEAQ (reference sequence). Trimming took 11 bases from V and 1 from J, leaving 10 bases between them. The CDR3 sequence is 12 residues long.

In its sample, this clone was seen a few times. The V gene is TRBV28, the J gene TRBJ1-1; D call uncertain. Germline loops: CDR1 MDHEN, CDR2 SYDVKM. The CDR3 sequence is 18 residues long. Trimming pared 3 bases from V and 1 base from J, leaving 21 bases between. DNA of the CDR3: TGTGCCAGCAGTTTCTGGGGTGGGGTACCGGGAGAGAACACTGAAGCTTTCTTT. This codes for CASSFWGGVPGENTEAFF.

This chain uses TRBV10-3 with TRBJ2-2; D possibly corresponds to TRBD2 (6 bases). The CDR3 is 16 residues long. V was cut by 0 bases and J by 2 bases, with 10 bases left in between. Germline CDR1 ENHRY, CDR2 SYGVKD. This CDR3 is CAISESVGGNTGELFF. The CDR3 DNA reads TGTGCCATCAGTGAGTCGGTGGGAGGAAACACCGGGGAGCTGTTTTTT.

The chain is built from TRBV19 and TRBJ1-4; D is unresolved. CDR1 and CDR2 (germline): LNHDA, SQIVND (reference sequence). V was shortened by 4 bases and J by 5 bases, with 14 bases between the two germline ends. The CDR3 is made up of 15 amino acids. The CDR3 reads CASSNLKEANEKLFF. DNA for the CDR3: TGTGCCAGTAGTAACCTGAAGGAGGCAAATGAAAAACTGTTTTTT. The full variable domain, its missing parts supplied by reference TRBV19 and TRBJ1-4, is DGGITQSPKYLFRKEGQNVTLSCEQNLNHDAMYWYRQDPGQGLRLIYYSQIVNDFQKGDIAEGYSVSREKKESFPLTVTSAQKNPTAFYLCASSNLKEANEKLFFGSGTQLSVL.

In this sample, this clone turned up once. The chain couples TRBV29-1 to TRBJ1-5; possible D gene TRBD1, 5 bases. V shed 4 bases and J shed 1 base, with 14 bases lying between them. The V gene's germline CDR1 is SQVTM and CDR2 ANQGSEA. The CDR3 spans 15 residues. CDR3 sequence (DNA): TGCAGCGTTGTGTCCGGGGGTGGAAGCAATCAGCCCCAGCATTTT. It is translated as CSVVSGGGSNQPQHF.

CDR3 in amino acids: CASSLRSGGNTGELFF. In DNA form, the CDR3 reads TGTGCCAGCAGCTTGCGATCAGGGGGGAACACCGGGGAGCTGTTTTTT. The chain has TRBV11-3 and TRBJ2-2; 7 bases are shared with TRBD1. Germline V gene sequence: CDR1 SGHNT, CDR2 YENEEA. The CDR3 contains 16 residues. Trimming at V came to 3 bases and at J to 1 base, leaving 5 bases not matched to a gene.

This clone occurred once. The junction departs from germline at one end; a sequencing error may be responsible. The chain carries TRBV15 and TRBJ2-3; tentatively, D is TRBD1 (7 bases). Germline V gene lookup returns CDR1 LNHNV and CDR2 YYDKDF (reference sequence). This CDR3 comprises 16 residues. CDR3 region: CATSRDGGQGGDTQYF. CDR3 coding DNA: TGTGCCACCAGCCGAGACGGTGGGCAGGGGGGAGATACGCAGTATTTT.

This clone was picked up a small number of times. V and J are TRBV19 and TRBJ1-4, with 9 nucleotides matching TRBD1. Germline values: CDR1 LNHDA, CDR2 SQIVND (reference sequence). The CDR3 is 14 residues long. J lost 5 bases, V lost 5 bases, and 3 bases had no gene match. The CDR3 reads CASSLGQGNEKLFF. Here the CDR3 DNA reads TGTGCCAGTAGTCTAGGACAGGGGAATGAAAAACTGTTTTTT.

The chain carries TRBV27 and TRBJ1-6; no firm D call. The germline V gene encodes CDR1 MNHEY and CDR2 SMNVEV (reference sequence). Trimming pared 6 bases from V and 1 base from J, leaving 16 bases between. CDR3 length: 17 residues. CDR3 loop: CASSSPRGRSYNSPLHF. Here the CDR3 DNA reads TGTGCCAGCAGCTCCCCTCGCGGGAGGTCCTATAATTCACCCCTCCACTTT.

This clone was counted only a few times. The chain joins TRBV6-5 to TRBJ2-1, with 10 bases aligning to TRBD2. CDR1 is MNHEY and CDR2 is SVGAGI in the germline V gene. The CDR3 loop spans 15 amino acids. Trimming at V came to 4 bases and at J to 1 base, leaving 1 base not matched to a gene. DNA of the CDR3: TGTGCCAGCAGTTCGACTAGCGGGTCCTACAATGAGCAGTTCTTC. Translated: CASSSTSGSYNEQFF.

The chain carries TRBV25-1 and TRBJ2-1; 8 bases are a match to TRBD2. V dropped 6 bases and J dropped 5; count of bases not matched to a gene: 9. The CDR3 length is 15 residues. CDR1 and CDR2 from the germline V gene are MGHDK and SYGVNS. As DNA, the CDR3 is TGTGCCAGCAGGGGCAGCGGGAGACCTAACAATGAGCAGTTCTTC. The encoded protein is CASRGSGRPNNEQFF.

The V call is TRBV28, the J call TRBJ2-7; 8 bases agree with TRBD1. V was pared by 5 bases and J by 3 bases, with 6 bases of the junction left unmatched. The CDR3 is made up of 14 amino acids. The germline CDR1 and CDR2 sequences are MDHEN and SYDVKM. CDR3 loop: CASSARQGIYEQYF. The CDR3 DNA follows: TGTGCCAGCAGTGCTCGACAGGGGATCTACGAGCAGTACTTC.

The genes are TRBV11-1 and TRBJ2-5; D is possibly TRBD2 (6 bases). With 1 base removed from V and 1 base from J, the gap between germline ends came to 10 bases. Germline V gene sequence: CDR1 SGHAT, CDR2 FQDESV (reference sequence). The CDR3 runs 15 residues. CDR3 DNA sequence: TGTGCCAGCAGCTTAGTGGGACTGTCCCAAGAGACCCAGTACTTC. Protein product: CASSLVGLSQETQYF. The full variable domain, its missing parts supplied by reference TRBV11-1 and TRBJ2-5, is EAEVAQSPRYKITEKSQAVAFWCDPISGHATLYWYRQILGQGPELLVQFQDESVVDDSQLPKDRFSAERLKGVDSTLKIQPAELGDSAMYLCASSLVGLSQETQYFGPGTRLLVL.

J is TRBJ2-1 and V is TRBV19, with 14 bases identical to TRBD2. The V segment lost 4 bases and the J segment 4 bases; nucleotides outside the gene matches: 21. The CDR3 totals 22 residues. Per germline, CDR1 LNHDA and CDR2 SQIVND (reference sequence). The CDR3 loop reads CASSRGLAGVRGPRIGYNEQFF. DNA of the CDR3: TGTGCCAGTAGTAGGGGACTAGCGGGAGTCCGAGGTCCCAGAATAGGATACAATGAGCAGTTCTTC. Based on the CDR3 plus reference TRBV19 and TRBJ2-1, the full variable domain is DGGITQSPKYLFRKEGQNVTLSCEQNLNHDAMYWYRQDPGQGLRLIYYSQIVNDFQKGDIAEGYSVSREKKESFPLTVTSAQKNPTAFYLCASSRGLAGVRGPRIGYNEQFFGPGTRLTVL.

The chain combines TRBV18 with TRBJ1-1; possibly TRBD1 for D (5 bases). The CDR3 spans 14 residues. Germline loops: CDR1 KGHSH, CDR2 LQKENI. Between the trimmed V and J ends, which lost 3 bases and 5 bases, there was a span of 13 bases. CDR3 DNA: TGTGCCAGCTCACCCGGATCTGGGGGGACTGAAGCTTTCTTT. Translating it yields CASSPGSGGTEAFF.

The CDR3 DNA reads as TGTGCCAGTAGTGCTTCTTCCCTCGGGACAGGGCCTTATAGCAATCAGCCCCAGCATTTT. Translation gives CASSASSLGTGPYSNQPQHF. The J gene is TRBJ1-5, the V gene TRBV19; 9 bases map to TRBD1. V lost 5 bases to trimming and J lost 0 bases; unmatched junction nucleotides: 17. The CDR3 is 20 residues long. CDR1 is LNHDA, CDR2 SQIVND, per germline (reference sequence).

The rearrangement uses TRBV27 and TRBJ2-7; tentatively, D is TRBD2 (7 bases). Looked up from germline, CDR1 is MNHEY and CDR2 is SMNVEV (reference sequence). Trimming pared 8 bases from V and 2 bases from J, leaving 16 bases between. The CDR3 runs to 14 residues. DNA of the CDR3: TGTGCCAGCCAGAAACGGGGGGCGACCTACGAGCAGTACTTC. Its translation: CASQKRGATYEQYF.

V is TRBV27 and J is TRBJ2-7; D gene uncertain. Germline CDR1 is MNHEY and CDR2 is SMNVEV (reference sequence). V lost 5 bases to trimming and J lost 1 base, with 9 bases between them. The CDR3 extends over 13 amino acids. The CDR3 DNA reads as TGTGCCAGCAGTCAACACCTTTCCTACGAGCAGTACTTC. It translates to CASSQHLSYEQYF.

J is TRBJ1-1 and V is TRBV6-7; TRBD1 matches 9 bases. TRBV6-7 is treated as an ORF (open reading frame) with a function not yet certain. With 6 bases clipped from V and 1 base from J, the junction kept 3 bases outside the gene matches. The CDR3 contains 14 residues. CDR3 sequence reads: CASRDRGPNTEAFF. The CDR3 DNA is TGTGCCAGCAGGGACAGGGGCCCGAACACTGAAGCTTTCTTT.

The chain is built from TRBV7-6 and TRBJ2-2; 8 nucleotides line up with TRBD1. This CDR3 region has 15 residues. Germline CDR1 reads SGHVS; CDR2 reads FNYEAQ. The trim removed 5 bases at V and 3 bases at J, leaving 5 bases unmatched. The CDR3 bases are TGTGCCAGCAGCCTGAACAGGGGGGACACCGGGGAGCTGTTTTTT. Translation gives CASSLNRGDTGELFF.

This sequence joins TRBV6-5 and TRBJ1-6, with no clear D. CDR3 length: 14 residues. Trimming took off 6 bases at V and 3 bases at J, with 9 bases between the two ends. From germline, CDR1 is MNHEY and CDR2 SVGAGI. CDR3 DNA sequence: TGTGCCAGCAGCCCCGGGATCTATAATTCACCCCTCCACTTT. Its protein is CASSPGIYNSPLHF.

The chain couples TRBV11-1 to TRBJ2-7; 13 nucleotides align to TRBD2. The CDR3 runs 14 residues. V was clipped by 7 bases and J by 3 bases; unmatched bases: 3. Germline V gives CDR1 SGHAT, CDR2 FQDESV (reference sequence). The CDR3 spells CASKGTSGVYEQYF. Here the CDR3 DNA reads TGTGCCAGCAAAGGGACTAGCGGGGTCTACGAGCAGTACTTC.

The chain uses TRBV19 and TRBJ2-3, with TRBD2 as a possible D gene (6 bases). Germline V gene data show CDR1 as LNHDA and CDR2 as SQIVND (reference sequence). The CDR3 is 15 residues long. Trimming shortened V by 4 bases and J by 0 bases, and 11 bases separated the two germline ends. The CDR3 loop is CASSSGETSTDTQYF. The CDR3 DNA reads TGTGCCAGTAGTAGCGGGGAAACTAGCACAGATACGCAGTATTTT.

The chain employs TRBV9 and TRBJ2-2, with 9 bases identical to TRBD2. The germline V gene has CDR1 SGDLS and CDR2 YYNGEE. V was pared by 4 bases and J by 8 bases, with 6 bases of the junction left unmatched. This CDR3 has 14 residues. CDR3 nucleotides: TGTGCCAGCAGCATACTAGCGGGCGCGGGGGAGCTGTTTTTT. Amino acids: CASSILAGAGELFF.

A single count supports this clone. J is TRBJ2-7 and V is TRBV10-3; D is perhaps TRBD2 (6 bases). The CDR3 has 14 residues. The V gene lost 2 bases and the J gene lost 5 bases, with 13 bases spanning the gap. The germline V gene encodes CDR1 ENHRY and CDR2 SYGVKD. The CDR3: CAISERELADEQYF. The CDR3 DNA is TGTGCCATCAGTGAGAGGGAACTAGCAGACGAGCAGTACTTC.

DNA of the CDR3: TGTGCCAGCAGACGAACAGGGGGCAAGGACATTCAGTACTTC. Translating gives CASRRTGGKDIQYF. The chain has TRBV7-9 and TRBJ2-4; 9 nucleotides agree with TRBD1. CDR1 and CDR2 (germline): SEHNR, FQNEAQ (reference sequence). This CDR3 has 14 amino acids. The trim removed 6 bases at V and 8 bases at J, leaving 8 bases unmatched. The full variable domain, in which reference TRBV7-9 and TRBJ2-4 provide the parts outside the CDR3, is DTGVSQNPRHKITKRGQNVTFRCDPISEHNRLYWYRQTLGQGPEFLTYFQNEAQLEKSRLLSDRFSAERPKGSFSTLEIQRTEQGDSAMYLCASRRTGGKDIQYFGAGTRLSVL.

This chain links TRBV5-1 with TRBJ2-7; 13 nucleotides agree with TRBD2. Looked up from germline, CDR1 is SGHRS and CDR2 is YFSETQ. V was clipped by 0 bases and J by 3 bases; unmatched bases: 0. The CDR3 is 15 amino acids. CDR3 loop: CASSLGTSGSYEQYF. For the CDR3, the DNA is TGCGCCAGCAGCTTGGGGACTAGCGGGAGCTACGAGCAGTACTTC.